A single sample gave rise to the 8 T cell receptor beta chains below, sequenced in a study of Ad26.COV2.S vaccination and SARS-CoV-2 variants. The assay was immunoSEQ multiplex PCR, and TCRdb's table has in-frame clones only and misses some. The sample carries about 400,000 clones, approximately 89% recorded once. Described treatment: some 19 received Ad26.COV2.S at low or high dose, single or two shots; about 5 received placebo; per-sample allocation not given. Vaccine and placebo recipients were sampled on day 63 after the first injection. Sequencing was performed on peripheral blood, taken in a trial of Ad26.COV2.S vaccine versus placebo. Receptors originate from a person between 18 and 59 years old who received the Ad26.COV2.S COVID-19 vaccine or a placebo.

This chain joins TRBV6-5 and TRBJ1-5; D ambiguous. This CDR3 has 14 residues. Between the trimmed V and J ends, which lost 5 bases and 2 bases, there was a span of 10 bases. Germline V gene lookup returns CDR1 MNHEY and CDR2 SVGAGI. CDR3: CASSPGVGNQPQHF. CDR3 bases: TGTGCCAGCAGTCCCGGTGTCGGCAATCAGCCCCAGCATTTT.

The sample holds a few counts of this clone. This chain connects TRBV4-1 to TRBJ2-7; D could derive from TRBD1 or TRBD2 (5 bases each). The CDR3 totals 15 residues. The germline gives CDR1 MGHRA, CDR2 YSYEKL. Trimming removed 1 base from V and 4 bases from J, with 14 bases in between. The CDR3 region is CASSQAFRGPYEQYF. DNA for the CDR3: TGCGCCAGCAGCCAAGCGTTTCGGGGACCTTACGAGCAGTACTTC.

This chain connects TRBV5-5 to TRBJ1-4, with TRBD1 identical over 7 bases. Germline V gene lookup returns CDR1 SGHKS and CDR2 YYEKEE (reference sequence). After removal of 0 bases from V and 7 bases from J, the junction contained 6 bases not matched to a gene. The CDR3 runs to 15 residues. The CDR3 spells CASSLAGTEGEKLFF. The CDR3 nucleotides read TGTGCCAGCAGCTTGGCCGGGACAGAGGGTGAAAAACTGTTTTTT.

Comments on this clone: Other nucleotide sequences from this sample produce the same CDR3. The rearrangement joins TRBV24-1 to TRBJ2-1; maybe TRBD2 (5 bases). V lost 3 bases to trimming and J lost 0 bases, with 11 bases between them. The CDR3 runs to 16 residues. Germline CDR1 KGHDR, CDR2 SFDVKD. The CDR3 region is CATSDPSGSSYNEQFF. The CDR3 nucleotides read TGTGCCACCAGTGATCCCAGCGGAAGCTCCTACAATGAGCAGTTCTTC.

This rearrangement joins TRBV28 to TRBJ2-1; perhaps TRBD2 as D (6 bases). Germline CDR1 is MDHEN and CDR2 is SYDVKM. With 3 bases removed from V and 2 bases from J, the gap between germline ends came to 11 bases. The CDR3 totals 15 residues. The CDR3 is CASSFIAGPYNEQFF. DNA for the CDR3: TGTGCCAGCAGTTTTATTGCGGGGCCCTACAATGAGCAGTTCTTC.

The table lists this clone with a count of one. The gene calls are TRBV10-3 and TRBJ1-1, with D maybe TRBD1 (6 bases). Per germline, CDR1 ENHRY and CDR2 SYGVKD. V was trimmed by 4 bases and J by 2 bases, leaving 20 bases between them. CDR3 size: 17 residues. CDR3 nucleotides: TGTGCCATCAGTGGCCGGGCAGGGGCAATGGAAAACACTGAAGCTTTCTTT. Protein sequence: CAISGRAGAMENTEAFF.

The V and J genes are TRBV6-5 and TRBJ1-1; TRBD1 might be the D (6 bases). The CDR3 spans 14 residues. The germline gives CDR1 MNHEY, CDR2 SVGAGI. Trimming pared 6 bases from V and 5 bases from J, leaving 16 bases between. The CDR3 bases are TGTGCCAGCAGAACGGGCAGGGGTTGGACTGAAGCTTTCTTT. Its protein is CASRTGRGWTEAFF.

The rearrangement joins TRBV3-1 (or the pseudogene TRBV3-2) to TRBJ1-2; TRBD1 might be the D (6 bases). Trimming took off 4 bases at V and 8 bases at J, with 23 bases between the two ends. In germline, CDR1 is LGHDT, CDR2 YNNKEL (reference sequence). The CDR3 is 16 residues long. The CDR3 coding sequence is TGTGCCAGCAGCCGTCTCGCACAGGGTACGCCTTGGGGCTACACCTTC. It yields the protein CASSRLAQGTPWGYTF.